This TCR beta chain comes out of a study of T cell responses to AZD1222 COVID-19 vaccine. Study-level points and caveats: Just 5 or 6 AZD1222 recipients tested seropositive at baseline. Rises in breadth and depth of Spike-specific TCRs came after two AZD1222 doses. In a largely white British group with more females than males, clonal diversity was possibly underestimated. Spike regions recognized by vaccine-associated CD4 TCRs spanned the protein, led by 160-218 and 743-854.

The method was immunoSEQ multiplex PCR; TCRdb's version includes in-frame clones alone and lacks a portion of them. The sample lists fewer than 150,000 clones; about 93% were seen once. On this clone itself: Its antigen remains unknown.

The clonotype comes from an adult in good health. The specimen comprised peripheral blood, sampled on day 0 of AZD1222 vaccination.

The CDR3 DNA sequence: TGTGCCAGCAGGCAGGGGGGACGGAATCAGCCCCAGCATTTT. This encodes CASRQGGRNQPQHF. J is TRBJ1-5 and V is TRBV28; 7 bases are shared with TRBD1. Trimming removed 6 bases from V and 4 bases from J; junction bases left unmatched: 6. The CDR3 extends over 14 amino acids. CDR1 is MDHEN, CDR2 SYDVKM, per germline.